The clone carrying this T cell receptor beta chain was recorded only once. Its antigen is as yet unknown. The source of the sample is a study of blood T cells in healthy people across ages. General observations from the study: A roughly linear age-dependent decrease characterized TCR beta diversity per million T cells. Unsorted PBMCs ruled out conclusive naive versus antigen-experienced comparison. Shifts in expanded clonotypes may have been confounded by donor CMV status, which was unknown.

Germline loops: CDR1 MGHDK, CDR2 SYGVNS. Between the trimmed V and J ends, which lost 3 bases and 9 bases, there was a span of 9 bases. This CDR3 has 13 amino acids. Next came a second PCR, run for roughly 7 to 12 cycles, which used a sample-barcoded 5' primer along with a J-beta primer mix. From the 5' RACE reads, TCRdb called clonotypes with MiXCR, one entry per CDR3 protein. This sample has about 1.8 million distinct CDR3 sequences, with roughly 49% found just once. This chain links TRBV25-1 with TRBJ1-6, with D unresolved. The origin of this receptor is a woman aged 40-49 years in good health. The source material was blood. The CDR3 DNA is TGTGCCAGCAGTGACCCCGCGAGTTCACCCCTCCACTTT. Protein product: CASSDPASSPLHF.